What follows are 4 T cell receptor beta chains derived from one specimen sequenced in a study of T cell responses to AZD1222 COVID-19 vaccine. Clones were sequenced by immunoSEQ multiplex PCR, and TCRdb holds only the in-frame ones, with some missing. The sample records 130,000 or so clones, over 85% being singletons. The starting material was peripheral blood, obtained on day 0 of MenACWY control vaccination. The receptors come from an adult in good health.

The chain is built from TRBV29-1 and TRBJ2-3, with a possible D match to TRBD2 (6 bases). Germline V gene sequence: CDR1 SQVTM, CDR2 ANQGSEA. The CDR3 has 14 residues. V lost 6 bases and J lost 6, with 19 bases in between. The CDR3 reads CSVIGTSRWDTQYF. DNA of the CDR3: TGCAGCGTGATTGGGACTTCTCGATGGGATACGCAGTATTTT.

V usage is TRBV14 and J usage is TRBJ2-7; D remains unclear. This CDR3 comprises 13 residues. Germline V lookup: CDR1 SGHDN, CDR2 FVKESK. The ends were cut back, 4 bases at V and 6 bases at J, with 13 bases in the middle. CDR3 bases: TGTGCCAGCAGCCTTGACTTTTTCGGCGAGCAGTACTTC. This encodes CASSLDFFGEQYF. The full variable domain, rest sourced from reference TRBV14 and TRBJ2-7, is EAGVTQFPSHSVIEKGQTVTLRCDPISGHDNLYWYRRVMGKEIKFLLHFVKESKQDESGMPNNRFLAERTGGTYSTLKVQPAELEDSGVYFCASSLDFFGEQYFGPGTRLTVT.

The chain carries TRBV11-1 and TRBJ2-2; no reliable D call. V lost 0 bases, J lost 6 bases, and 8 bases lay in between. This CDR3 spans 14 amino acids. From germline, CDR1 is SGHAT and CDR2 FQDESV (reference sequence). The CDR3 coding sequence is TGTGCCAGCAGCTTAGCTGGTCGGTCCGGGGAGCTGTTTTTT. It codes for CASSLAGRSGELFF.

The V and J genes are TRBV4-2 and TRBJ1-1, with a possible D match to TRBD1 (5 bases). Trimming left V 5 bases short and J 5 bases short, with 18 bases between. Germline assignment: CDR1 LGHNA and CDR2 YNFKEQ. CDR3 length: 15 amino acids. The CDR3 sequence: CASSREQEGRTEAFF. CDR3 nucleotide sequence: TGTGCCAGCAGCAGGGAACAGGAAGGGAGGACTGAAGCTTTCTTT.